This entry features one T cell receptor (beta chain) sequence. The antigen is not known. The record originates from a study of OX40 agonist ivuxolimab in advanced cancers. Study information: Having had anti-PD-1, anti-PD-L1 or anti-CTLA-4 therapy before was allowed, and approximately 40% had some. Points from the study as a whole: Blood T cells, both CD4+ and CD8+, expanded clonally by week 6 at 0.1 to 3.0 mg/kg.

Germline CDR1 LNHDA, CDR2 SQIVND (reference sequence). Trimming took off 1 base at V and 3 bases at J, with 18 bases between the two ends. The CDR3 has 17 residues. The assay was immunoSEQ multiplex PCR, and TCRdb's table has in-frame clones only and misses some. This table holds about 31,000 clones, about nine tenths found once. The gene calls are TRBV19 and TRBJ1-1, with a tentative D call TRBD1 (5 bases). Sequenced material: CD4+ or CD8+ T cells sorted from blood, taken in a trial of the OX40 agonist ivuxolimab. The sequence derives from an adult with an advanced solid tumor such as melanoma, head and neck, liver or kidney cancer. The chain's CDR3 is CASSIVPLDTLYTEAFF. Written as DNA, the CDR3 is TGTGCCAGTAGTATAGTCCCCCTGGACACACTATACACTGAAGCTTTCTTT. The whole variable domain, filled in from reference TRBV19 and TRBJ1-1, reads DGGITQSPKYLFRKEGQNVTLSCEQNLNHDAMYWYRQDPGQGLRLIYYSQIVNDFQKGDIAEGYSVSREKKESFPLTVTSAQKNPTAFYLCASSIVPLDTLYTEAFFGQGTRLTVV.